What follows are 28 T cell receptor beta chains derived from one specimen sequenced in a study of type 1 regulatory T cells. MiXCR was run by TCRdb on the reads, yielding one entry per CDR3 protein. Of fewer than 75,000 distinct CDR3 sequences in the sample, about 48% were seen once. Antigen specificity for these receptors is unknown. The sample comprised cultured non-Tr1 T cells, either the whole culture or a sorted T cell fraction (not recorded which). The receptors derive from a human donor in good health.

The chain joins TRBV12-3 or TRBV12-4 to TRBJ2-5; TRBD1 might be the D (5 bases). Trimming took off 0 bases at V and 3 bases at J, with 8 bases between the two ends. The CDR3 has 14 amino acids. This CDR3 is CASSLAPTEETQYF. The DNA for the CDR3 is TGTGCCAGCAGTTTAGCTCCGACAGAAGAGACCCAGTACTTC.

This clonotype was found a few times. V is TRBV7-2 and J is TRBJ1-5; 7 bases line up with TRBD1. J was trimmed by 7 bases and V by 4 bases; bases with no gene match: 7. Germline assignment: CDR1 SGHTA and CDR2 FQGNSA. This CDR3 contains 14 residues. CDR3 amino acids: CASSSRQGGQPQHF. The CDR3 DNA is TGTGCCAGCAGCTCCCGACAGGGCGGGCAGCCCCAGCATTTT.

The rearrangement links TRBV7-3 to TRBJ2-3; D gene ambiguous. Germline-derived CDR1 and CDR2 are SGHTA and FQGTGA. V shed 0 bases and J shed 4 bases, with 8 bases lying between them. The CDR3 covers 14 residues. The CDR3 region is CASSLTGSADTQYF. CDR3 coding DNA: TGTGCCAGCAGCTTAACGGGGTCGGCAGATACGCAGTATTTT.

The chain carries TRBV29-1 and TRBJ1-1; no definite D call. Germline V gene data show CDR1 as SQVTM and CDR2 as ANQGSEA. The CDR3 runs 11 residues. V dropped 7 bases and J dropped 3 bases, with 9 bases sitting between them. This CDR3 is CSADGDTEAFF. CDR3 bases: TGCAGCGCCGACGGGGACACTGAAGCTTTCTTT.

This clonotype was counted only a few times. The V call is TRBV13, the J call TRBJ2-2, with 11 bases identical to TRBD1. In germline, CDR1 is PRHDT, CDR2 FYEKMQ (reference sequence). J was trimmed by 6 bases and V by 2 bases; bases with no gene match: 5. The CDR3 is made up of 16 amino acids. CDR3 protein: CASSLFWTGGSGELFF. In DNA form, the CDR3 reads TGTGCCAGCAGCTTATTCTGGACAGGGGGCTCCGGGGAGCTGTTTTTT.

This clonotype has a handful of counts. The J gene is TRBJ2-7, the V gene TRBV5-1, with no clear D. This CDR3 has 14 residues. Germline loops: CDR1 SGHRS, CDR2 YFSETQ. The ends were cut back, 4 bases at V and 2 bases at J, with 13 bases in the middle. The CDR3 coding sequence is TGCGCCAGCAGCCCGGCGGATCGGGCCTACGAGCAGTACTTC. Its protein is CASSPADRAYEQYF. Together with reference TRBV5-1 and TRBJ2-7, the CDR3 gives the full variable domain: KAGVTQTPRYLIKTRGQQVTLSCSPISGHRSVSWYQQTPGQGLQFLFEYFSETQRNKGNFPGRFSGRQFSNSRSEMNVSTLELGDSALYLCASSPADRAYEQYFGPGTRLTVT.

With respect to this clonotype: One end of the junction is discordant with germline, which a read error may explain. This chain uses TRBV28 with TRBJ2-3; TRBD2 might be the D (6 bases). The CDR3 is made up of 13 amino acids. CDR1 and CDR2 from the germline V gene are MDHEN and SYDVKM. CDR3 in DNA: TGTGCCACGTGGGGGGTGAGCACAGATACGCAGTGTTTT. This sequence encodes CATWGVSTDTQCF.

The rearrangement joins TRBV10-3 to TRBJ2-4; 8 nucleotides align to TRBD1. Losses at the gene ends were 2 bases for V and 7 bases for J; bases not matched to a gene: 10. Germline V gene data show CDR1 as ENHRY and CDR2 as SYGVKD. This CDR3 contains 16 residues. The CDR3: CAISERTTGEGNIQYF. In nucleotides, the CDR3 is TGTGCCATCAGTGAGCGAACGACAGGGGAAGGGAACATTCAGTACTTC.

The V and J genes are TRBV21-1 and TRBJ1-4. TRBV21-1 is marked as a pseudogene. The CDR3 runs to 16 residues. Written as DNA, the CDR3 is TGTGCCAGCAGCAAAGGCAGGAAAGCAACTAATGAAAAACTGTTTTTT. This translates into CASSKGRKATNEKLFF.

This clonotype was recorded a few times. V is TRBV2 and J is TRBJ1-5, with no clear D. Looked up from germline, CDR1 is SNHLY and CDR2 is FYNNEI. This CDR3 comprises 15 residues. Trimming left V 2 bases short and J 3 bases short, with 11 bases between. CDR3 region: CASSEKAANNQPQHF. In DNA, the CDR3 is TGTGCCAGCAGTGAAAAGGCGGCAAACAATCAGCCCCAGCATTTT.

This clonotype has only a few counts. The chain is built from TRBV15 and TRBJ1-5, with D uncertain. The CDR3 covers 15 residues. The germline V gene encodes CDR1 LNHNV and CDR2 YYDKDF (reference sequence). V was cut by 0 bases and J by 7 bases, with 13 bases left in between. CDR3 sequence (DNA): TGTGCCACCAGCAGAGAATTCTTTATGGGGCAGCCCCAGCATTTT. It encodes CATSREFFMGQPQHF. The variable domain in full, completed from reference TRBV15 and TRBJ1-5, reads DAMVIQNPRYQVTQFGKPVTLSCSQTLNHNVMYWYQQKSSQAPKLLFHYYDKDFNNEADTPDNFQSRRPNTSFCFLDIRSPGLGDTAMYLCATSREFFMGQPQHFGDGTRLSIL.

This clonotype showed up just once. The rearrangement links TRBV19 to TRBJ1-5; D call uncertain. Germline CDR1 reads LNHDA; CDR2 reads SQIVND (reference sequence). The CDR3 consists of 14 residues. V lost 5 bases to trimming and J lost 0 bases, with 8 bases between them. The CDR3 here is CASSAGFSNQPQHF. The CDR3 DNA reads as TGTGCCAGTAGTGCTGGGTTTAGCAATCAGCCCCAGCATTTT.

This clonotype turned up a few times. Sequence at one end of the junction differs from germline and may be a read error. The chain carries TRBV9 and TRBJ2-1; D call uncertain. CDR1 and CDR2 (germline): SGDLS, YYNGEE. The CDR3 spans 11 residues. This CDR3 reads CASSPLDEQFF. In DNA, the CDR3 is TGTGCCAGCAGCCCCCTCGATGAGCAGTTCTTT.

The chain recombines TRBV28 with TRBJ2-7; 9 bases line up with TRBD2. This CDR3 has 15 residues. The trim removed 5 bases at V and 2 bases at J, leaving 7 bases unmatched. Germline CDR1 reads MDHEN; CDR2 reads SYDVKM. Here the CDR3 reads CASSPHGGGAYEQYF. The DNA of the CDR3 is TGTGCCAGCAGTCCCCACGGCGGGGGGGCCTACGAGCAGTACTTC.

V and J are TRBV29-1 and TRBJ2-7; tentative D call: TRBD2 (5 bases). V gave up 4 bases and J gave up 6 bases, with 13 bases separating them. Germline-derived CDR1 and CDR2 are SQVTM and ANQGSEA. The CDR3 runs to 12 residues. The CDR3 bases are TGCAGCGTTGCCTGGAGCGGCCTCGAGCAGTACTTC. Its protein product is CSVAWSGLEQYF.

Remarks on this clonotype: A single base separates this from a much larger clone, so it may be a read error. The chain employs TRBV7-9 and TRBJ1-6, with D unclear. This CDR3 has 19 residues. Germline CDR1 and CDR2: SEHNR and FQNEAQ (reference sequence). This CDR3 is CASSFMGLRFGSDNSPLYF. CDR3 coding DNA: TGTGCCAGCAGCTTTATGGGTCTACGATTTGGGTCCGATAATTCACCCCTCTACTTT. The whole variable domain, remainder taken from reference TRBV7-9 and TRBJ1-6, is DTGVSQNPRHKITKRGQNVTFRCDPISEHNRLYWYRQTLGQGPEFLTYFQNEAQLEKSRLLSDRFSAERPKGSFSTLEIQRTEQGDSAMYLCASSFMGLRFGSDNSPLYFGNGTRLTVT.

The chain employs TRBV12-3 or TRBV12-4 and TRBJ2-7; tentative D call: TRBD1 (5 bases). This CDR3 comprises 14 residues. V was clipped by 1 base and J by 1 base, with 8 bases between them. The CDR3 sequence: CASSLETASYEQYF. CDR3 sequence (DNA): TGTGCCAGCAGTTTAGAGACAGCTTCCTACGAGCAGTACTTC.

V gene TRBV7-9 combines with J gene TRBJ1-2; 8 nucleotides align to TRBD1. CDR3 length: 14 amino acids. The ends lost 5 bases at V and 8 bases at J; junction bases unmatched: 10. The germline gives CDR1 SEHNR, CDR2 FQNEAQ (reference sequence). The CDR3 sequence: CASSNYATGEGYTF. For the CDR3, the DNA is TGTGCCAGCAGCAACTATGCGACAGGGGAGGGCTACACCTTC.

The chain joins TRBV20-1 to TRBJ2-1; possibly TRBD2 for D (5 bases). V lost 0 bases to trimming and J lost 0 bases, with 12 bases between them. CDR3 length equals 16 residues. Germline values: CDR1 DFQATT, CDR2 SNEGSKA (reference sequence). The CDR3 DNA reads TGCAGTGCTAGAGATCTTCGGGGTTCCTCCTACAATGAGCAGTTCTTC. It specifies CSARDLRGSSYNEQFF.

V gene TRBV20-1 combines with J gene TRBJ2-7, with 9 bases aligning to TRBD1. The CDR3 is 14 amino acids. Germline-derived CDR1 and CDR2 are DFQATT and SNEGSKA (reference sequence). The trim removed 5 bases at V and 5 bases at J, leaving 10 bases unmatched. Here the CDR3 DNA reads TGCAGTGCTGAGACGGGACAGGGTGTCAACGAGCAGTACTTC. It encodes CSAETGQGVNEQYF.

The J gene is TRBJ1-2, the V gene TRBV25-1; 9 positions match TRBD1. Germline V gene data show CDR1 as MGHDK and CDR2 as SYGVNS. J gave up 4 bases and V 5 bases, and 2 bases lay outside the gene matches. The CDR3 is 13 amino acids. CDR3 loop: CASSRQGVYGYTF. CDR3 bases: TGTGCCAGCAGTCGACAGGGGGTCTATGGCTACACCTTC.

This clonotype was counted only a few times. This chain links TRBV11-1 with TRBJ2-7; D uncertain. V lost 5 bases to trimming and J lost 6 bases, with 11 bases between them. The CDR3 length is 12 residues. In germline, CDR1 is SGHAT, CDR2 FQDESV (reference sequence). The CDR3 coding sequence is TGTGCCAGCAGCCCCGACCGCGGCGAGCAGTACTTC. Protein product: CASSPDRGEQYF.

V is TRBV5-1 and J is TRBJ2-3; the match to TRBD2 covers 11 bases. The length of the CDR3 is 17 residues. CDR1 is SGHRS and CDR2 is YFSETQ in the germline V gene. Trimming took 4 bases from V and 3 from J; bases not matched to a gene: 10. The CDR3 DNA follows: TGCGCCAGCAGCCCGTCAAATAGCGGGGGGGCGACAGATACGCAGTATTTT. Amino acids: CASSPSNSGGATDTQYF.

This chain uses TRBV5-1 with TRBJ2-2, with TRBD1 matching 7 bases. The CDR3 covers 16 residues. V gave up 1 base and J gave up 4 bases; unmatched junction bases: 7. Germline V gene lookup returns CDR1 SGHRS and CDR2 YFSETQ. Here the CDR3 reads CASSLTTGQFTGELFF. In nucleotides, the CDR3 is TGCGCCAGCAGCTTGACGACGGGACAGTTCACCGGGGAGCTGTTTTTT.

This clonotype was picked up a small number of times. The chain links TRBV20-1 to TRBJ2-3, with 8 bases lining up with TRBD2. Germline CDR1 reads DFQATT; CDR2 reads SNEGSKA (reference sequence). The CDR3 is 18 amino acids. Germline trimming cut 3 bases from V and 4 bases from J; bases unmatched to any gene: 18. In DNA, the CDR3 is TGCAGTGCTAGGGCGTCCCGAGGAACGGGGGGGCAGTCAGATACGCAGTATTTT. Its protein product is CSARASRGTGGQSDTQYF.

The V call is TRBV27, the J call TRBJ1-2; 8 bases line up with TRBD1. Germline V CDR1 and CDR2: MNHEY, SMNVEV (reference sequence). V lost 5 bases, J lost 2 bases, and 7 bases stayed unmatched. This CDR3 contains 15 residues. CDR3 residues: CASSPRTGRNYGYTF. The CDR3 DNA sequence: TGTGCCAGCAGTCCGCGGACAGGGCGGAACTATGGCTACACCTTC.

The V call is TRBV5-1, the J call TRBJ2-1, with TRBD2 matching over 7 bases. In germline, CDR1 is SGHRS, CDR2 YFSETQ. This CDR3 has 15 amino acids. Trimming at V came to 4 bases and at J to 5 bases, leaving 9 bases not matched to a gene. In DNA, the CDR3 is TGCGCCAGCAGCCTGGCTAGCGGCCGAAACAATGAGCAGTTCTTC. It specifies CASSLASGRNNEQFF.

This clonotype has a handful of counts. The chain's CDR3 is CASSQGGGITDTQYF. CDR3 DNA sequence: TGTGCCAGCAGCCAGGGGGGGGGCATCACAGATACGCAGTATTTT. V usage is TRBV3-1 and J usage is TRBJ2-3; D may be TRBD2 (7 bases). Germline V gives CDR1 LGHDT, CDR2 YNNKEL (reference sequence). The ends were cut back, 3 bases at V and 2 bases at J, with 12 bases in the middle. The CDR3 has 15 amino acids.